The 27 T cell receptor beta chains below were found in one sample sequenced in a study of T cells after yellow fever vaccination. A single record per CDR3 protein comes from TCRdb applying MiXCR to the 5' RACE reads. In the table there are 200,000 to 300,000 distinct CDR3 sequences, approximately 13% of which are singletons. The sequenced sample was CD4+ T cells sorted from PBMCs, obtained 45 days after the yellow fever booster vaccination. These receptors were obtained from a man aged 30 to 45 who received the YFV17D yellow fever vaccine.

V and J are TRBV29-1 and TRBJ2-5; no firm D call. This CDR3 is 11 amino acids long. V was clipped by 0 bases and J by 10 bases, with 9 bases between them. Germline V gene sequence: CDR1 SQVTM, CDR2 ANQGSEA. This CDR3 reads CSVEEPGDQYF. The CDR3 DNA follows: TGCAGCGTTGAAGAACCCGGAGACCAGTACTTC.

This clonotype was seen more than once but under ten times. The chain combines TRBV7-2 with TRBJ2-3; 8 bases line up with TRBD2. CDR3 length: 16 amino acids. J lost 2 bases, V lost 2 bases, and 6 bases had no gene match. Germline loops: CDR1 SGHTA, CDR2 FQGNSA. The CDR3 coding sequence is TGTGCCAGCAGCTTATCTTCCGGGGGGGTCACAGATACGCAGTATTTT. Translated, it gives CASSLSSGGVTDTQYF.

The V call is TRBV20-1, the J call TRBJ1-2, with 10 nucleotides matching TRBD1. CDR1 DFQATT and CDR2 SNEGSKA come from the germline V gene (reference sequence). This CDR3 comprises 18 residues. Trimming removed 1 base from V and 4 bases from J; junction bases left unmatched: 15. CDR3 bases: TGCAGTGCTAGAGGAATGGGACAGGGGACATCGCGGGGCTATGGCTACACCTTC. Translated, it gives CSARGMGQGTSRGYGYTF.

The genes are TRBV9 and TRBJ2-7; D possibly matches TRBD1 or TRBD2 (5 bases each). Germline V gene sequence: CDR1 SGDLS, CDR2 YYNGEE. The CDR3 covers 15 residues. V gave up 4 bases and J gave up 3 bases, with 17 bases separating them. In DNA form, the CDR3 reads TGTGCCAGCAGCCCCGCCCCCAGGGACCACTACGAGCAGTACTTC. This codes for CASSPAPRDHYEQYF.

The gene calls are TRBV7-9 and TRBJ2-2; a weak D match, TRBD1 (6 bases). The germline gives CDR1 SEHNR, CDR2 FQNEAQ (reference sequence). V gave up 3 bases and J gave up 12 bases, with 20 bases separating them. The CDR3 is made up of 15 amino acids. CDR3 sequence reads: CASSLTPGASAQLFF. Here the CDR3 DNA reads TGTGCCAGCAGCTTGACGCCAGGGGCGTCAGCGCAGCTGTTTTTT.

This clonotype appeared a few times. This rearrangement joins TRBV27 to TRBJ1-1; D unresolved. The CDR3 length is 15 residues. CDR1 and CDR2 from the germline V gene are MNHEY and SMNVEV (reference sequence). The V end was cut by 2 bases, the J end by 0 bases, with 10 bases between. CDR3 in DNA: TGTGCCAGCAGTTTAAGGGTGGGCATGAACACTGAAGCTTTCTTT. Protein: CASSLRVGMNTEAFF.

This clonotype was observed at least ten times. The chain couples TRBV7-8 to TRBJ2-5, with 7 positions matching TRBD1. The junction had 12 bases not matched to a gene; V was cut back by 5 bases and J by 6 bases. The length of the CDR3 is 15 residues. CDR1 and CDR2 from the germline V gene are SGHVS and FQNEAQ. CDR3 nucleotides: TGTGCCAGCAGCCAAGATAGACAGGGTGGAAAGACCCAGTACTTC. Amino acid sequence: CASSQDRQGGKTQYF. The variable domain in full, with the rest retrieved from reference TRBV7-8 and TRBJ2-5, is GAGVSQSPRYKVAKRGQDVALRCDPISGHVSLFWYQQALGQGPEFLTYFQNEAQLDKSGLPSDRFFAERPEGSVSTLKIQRTQQEDSAVYLCASSQDRQGGKTQYFGPGTRLLVL.

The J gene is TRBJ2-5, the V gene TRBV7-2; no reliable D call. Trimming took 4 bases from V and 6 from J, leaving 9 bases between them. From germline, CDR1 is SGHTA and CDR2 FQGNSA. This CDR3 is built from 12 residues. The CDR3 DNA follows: TGTGCCAGCAGCTCCCGAGGAAAGACCCAGTACTTC. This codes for CASSSRGKTQYF.

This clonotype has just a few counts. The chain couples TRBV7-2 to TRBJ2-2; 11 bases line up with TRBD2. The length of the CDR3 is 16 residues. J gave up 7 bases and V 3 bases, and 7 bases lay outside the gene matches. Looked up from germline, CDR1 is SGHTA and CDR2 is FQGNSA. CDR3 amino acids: CASSFTSGRGGGELFF. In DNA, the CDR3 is TGTGCCAGCAGCTTTACTAGCGGGAGAGGGGGCGGGGAGCTGTTTTTT.

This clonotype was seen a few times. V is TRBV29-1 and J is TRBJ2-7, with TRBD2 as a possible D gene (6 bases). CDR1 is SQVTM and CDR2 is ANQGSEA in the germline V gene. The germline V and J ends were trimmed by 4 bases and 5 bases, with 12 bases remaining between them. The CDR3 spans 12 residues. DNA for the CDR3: TGCAGCGTTGCGGCGGGACGGGACGAGCAGTACTTC. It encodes CSVAAGRDEQYF.

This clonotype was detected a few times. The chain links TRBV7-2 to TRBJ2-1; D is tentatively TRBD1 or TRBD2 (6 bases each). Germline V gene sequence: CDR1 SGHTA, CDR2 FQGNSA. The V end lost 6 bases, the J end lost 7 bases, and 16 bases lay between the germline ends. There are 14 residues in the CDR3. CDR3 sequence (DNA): TGTGCCAGCAGGATCGGGGGCGCCGTGAATGAGCAGTTCTTC. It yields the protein CASRIGGAVNEQFF.

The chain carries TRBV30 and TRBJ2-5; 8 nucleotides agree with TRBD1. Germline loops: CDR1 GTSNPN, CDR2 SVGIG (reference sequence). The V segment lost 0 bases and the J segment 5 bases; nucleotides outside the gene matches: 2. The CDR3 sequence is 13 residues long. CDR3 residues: CAWSVQGVETQYF. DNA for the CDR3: TGTGCCTGGAGTGTACAGGGGGTCGAGACCCAGTACTTC.

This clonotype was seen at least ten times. The CDR3 here is CASSFPKTGAQTQETQYF. The CDR3 DNA follows: TGTGCCAGCAGCTTCCCAAAGACCGGAGCCCAGACCCAAGAGACCCAGTACTTC. This chain uses TRBV5-8 with TRBJ2-5; unclear D gene. Germline loops: CDR1 SGHTS, CDR2 YDEGEE. The length of the CDR3 is 18 residues. V lost 2 bases to trimming and J lost 1 base, with 21 bases between them.

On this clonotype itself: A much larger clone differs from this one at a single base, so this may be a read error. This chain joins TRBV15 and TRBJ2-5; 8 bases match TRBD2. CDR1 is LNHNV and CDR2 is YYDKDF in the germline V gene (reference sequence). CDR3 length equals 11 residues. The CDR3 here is CATGAGENQYF. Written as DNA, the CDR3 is TGTGCCACCGGAGCGGGAGAGAACCAGTACTTC.

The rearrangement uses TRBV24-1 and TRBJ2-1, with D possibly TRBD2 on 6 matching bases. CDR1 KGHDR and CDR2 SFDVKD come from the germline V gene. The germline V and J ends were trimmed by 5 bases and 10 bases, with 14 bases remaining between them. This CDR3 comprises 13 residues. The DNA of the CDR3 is TGTGCCACCAGTGGCGGAGGGGTTTGGGAGCAGTTCTTC. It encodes CATSGGGVWEQFF.

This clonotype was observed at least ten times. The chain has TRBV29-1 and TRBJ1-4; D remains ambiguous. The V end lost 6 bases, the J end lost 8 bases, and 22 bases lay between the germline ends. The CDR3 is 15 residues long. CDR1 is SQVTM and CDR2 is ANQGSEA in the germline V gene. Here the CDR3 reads CSVSKVLLFDEKLFF. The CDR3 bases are TGCAGCGTGTCCAAGGTCCTCCTCTTTGACGAAAAACTGTTTTTT.

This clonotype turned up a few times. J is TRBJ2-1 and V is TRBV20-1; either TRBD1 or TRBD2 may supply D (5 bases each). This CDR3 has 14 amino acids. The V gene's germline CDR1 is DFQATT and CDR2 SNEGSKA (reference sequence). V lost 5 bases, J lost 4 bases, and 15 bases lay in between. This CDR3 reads CSARKWDGYNEQFF. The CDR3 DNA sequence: TGCAGTGCTCGAAAGTGGGACGGTTACAATGAGCAGTTCTTC.

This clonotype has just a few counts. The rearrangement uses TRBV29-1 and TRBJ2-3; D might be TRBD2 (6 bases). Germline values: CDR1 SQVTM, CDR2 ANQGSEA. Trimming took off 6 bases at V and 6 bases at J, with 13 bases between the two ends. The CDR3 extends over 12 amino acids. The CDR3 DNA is TGCAGCGTCCGACGACTAGACGATACGCAGTATTTT. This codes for CSVRRLDDTQYF.

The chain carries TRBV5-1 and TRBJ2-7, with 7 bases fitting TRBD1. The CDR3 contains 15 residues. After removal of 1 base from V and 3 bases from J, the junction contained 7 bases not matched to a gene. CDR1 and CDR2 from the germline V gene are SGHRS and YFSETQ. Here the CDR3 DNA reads TGCGCCAGCAGCTTGAGGGGGCGAGGAGTCTACGAGCAGTACTTC. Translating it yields CASSLRGRGVYEQYF.

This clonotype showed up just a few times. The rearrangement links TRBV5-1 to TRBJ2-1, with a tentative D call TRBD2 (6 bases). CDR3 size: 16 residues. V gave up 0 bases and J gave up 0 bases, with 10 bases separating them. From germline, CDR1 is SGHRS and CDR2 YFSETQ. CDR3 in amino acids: CASSLVLGGSYNEQFF. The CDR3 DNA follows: TGCGCCAGCAGCTTGGTGTTGGGGGGCTCCTACAATGAGCAGTTCTTC. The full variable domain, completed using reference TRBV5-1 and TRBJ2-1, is KAGVTQTPRYLIKTRGQQVTLSCSPISGHRSVSWYQQTPGQGLQFLFEYFSETQRNKGNFPGRFSGRQFSNSRSEMNVSTLELGDSALYLCASSLVLGGSYNEQFFGPGTRLTVL.

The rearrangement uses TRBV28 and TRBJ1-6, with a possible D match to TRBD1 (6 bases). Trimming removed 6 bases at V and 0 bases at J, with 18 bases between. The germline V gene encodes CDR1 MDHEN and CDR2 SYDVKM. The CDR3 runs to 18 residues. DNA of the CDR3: TGTGCCAGCAGCTCACCTTACAGGGCCGGCTCCTATAATTCACCCCTCCACTTT. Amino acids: CASSSPYRAGSYNSPLHF.

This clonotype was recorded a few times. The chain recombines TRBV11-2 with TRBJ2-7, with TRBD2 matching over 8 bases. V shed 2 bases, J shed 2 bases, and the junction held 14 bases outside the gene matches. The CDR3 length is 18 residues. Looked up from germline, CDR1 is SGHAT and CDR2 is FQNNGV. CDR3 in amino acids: CASSLLGTSGGVAYEQYF. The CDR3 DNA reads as TGTGCCAGCAGCTTATTAGGGACTAGTGGAGGGGTCGCCTACGAGCAGTACTTC.

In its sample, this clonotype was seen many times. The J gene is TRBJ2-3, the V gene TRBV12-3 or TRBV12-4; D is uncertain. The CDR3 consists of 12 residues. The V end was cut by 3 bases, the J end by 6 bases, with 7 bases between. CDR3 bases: TGTGCCAGCAGTTTCCTCAGGGATACGCAGTATTTT. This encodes CASSFLRDTQYF.

This CDR3 is CASSPERRHVTDTQYF. The CDR3 DNA sequence: TGTGCCAGCTCACCCGAACGGCGTCACGTCACAGATACGCAGTATTTT. The V call is TRBV18, the J call TRBJ2-3, with no clear D. The CDR3 extends over 16 amino acids. V lost 3 bases, J lost 2 bases, and 15 bases lay in between. The germline V gene encodes CDR1 KGHSH and CDR2 LQKENI.

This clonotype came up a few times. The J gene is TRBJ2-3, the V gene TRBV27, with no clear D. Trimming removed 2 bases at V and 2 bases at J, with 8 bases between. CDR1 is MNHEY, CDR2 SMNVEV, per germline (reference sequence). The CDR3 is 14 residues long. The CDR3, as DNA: TGTGCCAGCAGTTTAATCCCTTCCACAGATACGCAGTATTTT. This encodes CASSLIPSTDTQYF.

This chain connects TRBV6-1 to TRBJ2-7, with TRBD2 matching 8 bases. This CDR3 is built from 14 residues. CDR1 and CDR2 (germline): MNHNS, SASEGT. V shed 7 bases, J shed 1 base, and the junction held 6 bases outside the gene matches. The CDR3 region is CASNQREWSYEQYF. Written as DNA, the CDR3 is TGTGCCAGCAACCAGCGGGAGTGGTCCTACGAGCAGTACTTC.

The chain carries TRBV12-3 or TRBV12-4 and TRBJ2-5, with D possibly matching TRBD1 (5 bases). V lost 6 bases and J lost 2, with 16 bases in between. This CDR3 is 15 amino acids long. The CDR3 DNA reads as TGTGCCAGCAGCTTCCTTCTAGGGGTTCAAGAGACCCAGTACTTC. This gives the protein CASSFLLGVQETQYF.